This T cell receptor (beta chain) derives from a study of shared clonotypes between healthy human individuals. From germline, CDR1 is SGHTA and CDR2 FQGNSA. The CDR3 spans 13 residues. V was cut by 5 bases and J by 10 bases, with 14 bases left in between. This table comes from immunoSEQ multiplex PCR, and its TCRdb copy is limited to in-frame clones, with some not included. The table includes approximately 2.5 million clones, approximately 93% detected once. A remark on this clone: Its antigen is unidentified.

Study-wide results and limits: Having only a few donors restricted how much genetic and exposure-history diversity was captured.

The V and J genes are TRBV7-2 and TRBJ2-2; the D gene is possibly TRBD1 (5 bases). The sample was naive CD4+ T cells from PBMCs. The subset: CD45RA+ positively selected. This clonotype originated in a man younger than 35 in good health. Some clones in this sample may be carry-over from other donors' samples. The CDR3 DNA follows: TGTGCCAGCAGCCAAGGACCCAGGGAGGAGCTGTTTTTT. Protein sequence: CASSQGPREELFF.